This TCR beta chain was documented in a study of beta chain features in type 1 diabetes. General observations from the study: More deletions and fewer insertions at VDJ junctions were found in patients with type 1 diabetes. All four CD4+ subsets from Type 1 diabetes patients carried moderately but significantly shorter TCRB CDR3s. Since sequencing was performed on cDNA, cells with high TCR expression could be over-represented.

The whole isolated RNA underwent reverse transcription, so sequencing captured expressed TCRB transcripts. Sequenced by immunoSEQ multiplex PCR; TCRdb stores in-frame clones only, minus some. The repertoire holds roughly 350,000 clones, with about 10% as singletons. A remark on this clone: Its antigen is not known.

Per germline, CDR1 SNHLY and CDR2 FYNNEI. The germline V and J ends were trimmed by 5 bases and 3 bases, with 11 bases remaining between them. The CDR3 is 13 amino acids. The rearrangement joins TRBV2 to TRBJ2-7, with TRBD1 as a possible D gene (5 bases). The clonotype comes from a woman in her twenties or thirties in good health. The source material was naive CD4+ T cells from blood. In nucleotides, the CDR3 is TGTGCCAGCAGTCGAGACAGTCTCTACGAGCAGTACTTC. Protein product: CASSRDSLYEQYF.